Ten or more counts support the clone carrying this T cell receptor beta chain. These data originate in a study of T cells in Graves' hyperthyroidism and ophthalmopathy. Amplified TCR beta CDR3 regions derived from RNA transcripts. A set of HTBI primers served as the primers for a first-round RT-PCR of the TCR CDR3. TCRdb reanalysed the multiplex PCR reads using MiXCR and keeps one entry per CDR3 protein. The table shows 300,000 to 450,000 distinct CDR3 sequences, with more than 11% occurring only once. V dropped 4 bases and J dropped 0 bases, with 16 bases sitting between them. This CDR3 is built from 17 residues. Germline-derived CDR1 and CDR2 are LNHNV and YYDKDF (reference sequence).

The clonotype was recovered from a woman in her fifties or sixties with Graves' hyperthyroidism. The sample was blood. The rearrangement links TRBV15 to TRBJ1-5; D call uncertain. The CDR3 nucleotides are TGTGCCACCAGCAAAGAGTTCCAGTCTAATAGCAATCAGCCCCAGCATTTT. Residues: CATSKEFQSNSNQPQHF.